These 5 T cell receptor beta chains came from one sample sequenced in a study of response to subunit inactivated influenza vaccine. TCRdb redid the calling of the RT-PCR reads with MiXCR, one entry per CDR3 protein. This table has over 750,000 distinct CDR3 sequences, 21% appearing once. The sample in question was PBMCs from blood, obtained 4 to 6 days after vaccination. These receptor sequences come from a man aged 50 to 60 who received an inactivated influenza vaccine.

This clonotype was picked up many times. V and J are TRBV5-1 and TRBJ2-2; D tentatively fits TRBD1 or TRBD2 (5 bases each). The CDR3 runs 16 residues. V was trimmed by 4 bases and J by 5 bases, leaving 18 bases between them. CDR1 and CDR2 (germline): SGHRS, YFSETQ. The CDR3 sequence is CASSAYPRDRTGELFF. In DNA form, the CDR3 reads TGCGCCAGCAGCGCGTACCCCCGGGACCGAACCGGGGAGCTGTTTTTT.

This rearrangement joins TRBV20-1 to TRBJ2-1, with D tentatively TRBD1 or TRBD2 (5 bases each). V gave up 4 bases and J gave up 3 bases, with 16 bases separating them. The CDR3 sequence is 15 residues long. Germline V gives CDR1 DFQATT, CDR2 SNEGSKA (reference sequence). CDR3 sequence: CSATPWGSGYNEQFF. For the CDR3, the DNA is TGCAGTGCTACTCCTTGGGGGAGCGGCTACAATGAGCAGTTCTTC.

This clonotype was recorded a few times. CDR3 nucleotide sequence: TGTGCCAGCAGCCTCCCCCCGGGTCACAATGAGCAGTTCTTC. It encodes CASSLPPGHNEQFF. The chain is built from TRBV7-9 and TRBJ2-1; no clear D. Germline CDR1 is SEHNR and CDR2 is FQNEAQ (reference sequence). The V end lost 5 bases, the J end lost 5 bases, and 13 bases lay between the germline ends. CDR3 size: 14 residues.

The chain employs TRBV7-6 and TRBJ2-1; 8 bases line up with TRBD2. CDR1 SGHVS and CDR2 FNYEAQ come from the germline V gene. After removal of 1 base from V and 4 bases from J, the junction contained 15 bases not matched to a gene. The CDR3 runs 19 residues. CDR3 in DNA: TGTGCCAGCAGCTTAGACAAGCGGGGGATCGGGAAGGCGTACAATGAGCAGTTCTTC. This translates into CASSLDKRGIGKAYNEQFF.

This clonotype was picked up a small number of times. The chain recombines TRBV9 with TRBJ2-5, with 9 bases fitting TRBD2. V was clipped by 3 bases and J by 4 bases; unmatched bases: 7. Germline V CDR1 and CDR2: SGDLS, YYNGEE. This CDR3 has 15 residues. CDR3 region: CASSGGRAGGETQYF. DNA for the CDR3: TGTGCCAGCAGCGGCGGGAGGGCCGGGGGAGAGACCCAGTACTTC.